The entry below gives a single T cell receptor beta chain sequence along with its context. The antigen is not known. Expressed TCRB transcripts were sequenced, since all the RNA that had been isolated was reverse transcribed. Several million reads on average were seen across naive, central memory and regulatory T cell samples. The method was immunoSEQ multiplex PCR; TCRdb's version includes in-frame clones alone and lacks a portion of them. The data hold roughly 150,000 clones, with just over 8% observed a single time. This sample is part of a study of beta chain features in type 1 diabetes. Study-wide points: The study found that naive, central memory and Treg TCRB repertoires appeared more similar in patients than in healthy donors. Researchers report that Type 1 diabetes patients had moderately but significantly shorter TCRB CDR3s across all four CD4+ subsets. Sequencing of cDNA might inflate the share of cells that strongly express TCR.

V lost 4 bases to trimming and J lost 8 bases, with 10 bases between them. Germline CDR1 is SGHRS and CDR2 is YFSETQ. The CDR3 is 13 residues long. It was via CD45RO/CCR7/CD25/CD127/CD95/CD27 that CD4+ naive, central memory, regulatory and stem cell-like memory cells were sorted. Sequencing was done on a sample of central memory CD4+ T cells from blood. V usage is TRBV5-1 and J usage is TRBJ1-6, with D hard to call. The receptor was isolated from a woman between 18 and 29 years old with type 1 diabetes. In DNA form, the CDR3 reads TGCGCCAGCAGCCCATCGGAGGATTCACCCCTCCACTTT. Its protein is CASSPSEDSPLHF. The entire variable domain, with the rest obtained from reference TRBV5-1 and TRBJ1-6, is as follows: KAGVTQTPRYLIKTRGQQVTLSCSPISGHRSVSWYQQTPGQGLQFLFEYFSETQRNKGNFPGRFSGRQFSNSRSEMNVSTLELGDSALYLCASSPSEDSPLHFGNGTRLTVT.